These T cell receptor beta chains were read from a single sample in a study of cytomegalovirus exposure and HLA in healthy donors. The data were produced by immunoSEQ multiplex PCR, yet TCRdb's version contains in-frame clones alone and is incomplete. The sample has roughly 120,000 clones, approximately 85% seen once. Sequencing input: PBMCs. Every receptor here comes from a male donor in good health and CMV-seropositive. The CDR3 runs from the conserved cysteine through the conserved F or W. D genes are given only for firm matches. The size field is filled for only some rows; it gives once, few, many or a size class.

TGTGCCAGCAGCGCCGGACAGGGGCCCACCTACGAGCAGTACTTC	CASSAGQGPTYEQYF	TRBV9	TRBJ2-7	TRBD1	.
TGTGCCAGCCTAGCGGGAGGGCCAACAGATACGCAGTATTTT	CASLAGGPTDTQYF	TRBV6-5	TRBJ2-3	TRBD2	.
TGTGCCAGCAGCGACGGCGGAGGGGAGAATTCACCCCTCCACTTT	CASSDGGGENSPLHF	TRBV9	TRBJ1-6	.	.
TGTGCCAGCTCACGTCGCTCTGGGGCCAACGTCCTGACTTTC	CASSRRSGANVLTF	TRBV18	TRBJ2-6	.	.
TGTGCCTGGAGTGTTGAGGCTAACTATGGCTACACCTTC	CAWSVEANYGYTF	TRBV30	TRBJ1-2	.	.
TGTGCCAGCAGCCGGACTAGCGGAAGCACAGATACGCAGTATTTT	CASSRTSGSTDTQYF	TRBV6-1	TRBJ2-3	TRBD2	few
TGTGCCTCTTCTAGGCGGGCGGCGGAGACCCAGTACTTC	CASSRRAAETQYF	TRBV30	TRBJ2-5	.	.
TGCGCCAGCAGCCCTAGCGGGAGGTTTTACAATGAGCAGTTCTTC	CASSPSGRFYNEQFF	TRBV4-3	TRBJ2-1	TRBD2	.
TGCAGCGTTCGGACAGCAGAAGAGACCCAGTACTTC	CSVRTAEETQYF	TRBV29-1	TRBJ2-5	.	.
TGTGCCAGCAGCCCCATCCGGGATTCACCCCTCCACTTT	CASSPIRDSPLHF	TRBV7-9	TRBJ1-6	.	.
TGTGCCTATTACGGAGACACCGGGGAGCTGTTTTTT	CAYYGDTGELFF	TRBV7-9	TRBJ2-2	.	.
TGTGCCACCAGCAGAAGATCCCCCCTAAGTAACAATGAGCAGTTCTTC	CATSRRSPLSNNEQFF	TRBV15	TRBJ2-1	.	.
TGTGCCAGCAGCCTTAGTCCTACAGGTCTCCTTCCCCTCCACTTT	CASSLSPTGLLPLHF	TRBV28	TRBJ1-6	.	.
TGTGCCAGCAGCCCCCGGACAGGGGAGGGAAACACCATATATTTT	CASSPRTGEGNTIYF	TRBV7-2	TRBJ1-3	TRBD1	.
TGTGCCAGCAGCCCTCGAGGGGCGGGAGGTGAGGTGGGACAAGAGACCCAGTACTTC	CASSPRGAGGEVGQETQYF	TRBV11-2	TRBJ2-5	TRBD2	.
TGTGCCAGTAGTATTTTCGCCAGGGGACGAGCTTTCTTT	CASSIFARGRAFF	TRBV19	TRBJ1-1	.	.